The subject of this entry is one T cell receptor (beta chain). The CDR3 loop spans 13 amino acids. Germline-derived CDR1 and CDR2 are SNHLY and FYNNEI. Deletions cut 4 bases from V and 8 bases from J, with 14 bases between. These data come from a study of cytomegalovirus exposure and HLA in healthy donors. A multiplex PCR was run with 60 Vbeta primers and 13 Jbeta primers. Original methodology: Counted up in a later analysis, unique TCR beta chains came to some 72 million, with around 10 million shared. Here immunoSEQ multiplex PCR was the method, and the copy in TCRdb shows in-frame clones only, minus some. That table gives V, J and clone size, and the DNA gave D and trimming. This sample's table has around 140,000 clones.

The specimen was PBMCs. The V gene is TRBV2, the J gene TRBJ1-2; TRBD1 is a possible D gene (5 bases). This clonotype was obtained from a male donor in good health and CMV-seronegative. CDR3 amino acids: CASSVGAPGGYTF. DNA for the CDR3: TGTGCCAGCAGTGTAGGGGCGCCAGGAGGCTACACCTTC.